This is a list of T cell receptor beta chains from one sample in a study of cytomegalovirus exposure and HLA in healthy donors. This table comes from immunoSEQ multiplex PCR, and its TCRdb copy is limited to in-frame clones, with some not included. The sample lists roughly 150,000 clones, 70% to 90% occurring once. Specimen: PBMCs. These receptors came from a woman younger than 30 in good health and CMV-seronegative. Both conserved end residues are part of each CDR3. D genes are given only for firm matches. Rows may omit the clone size; those that give it use once, few, many or a size class.

CDR3 | DNA | size | J | D | V
CATSPGVTGELFF | TGTGCCACCTCCCCCGGGGTCACCGGGGAGCTGTTTTTT | few | TRBJ2-2 | . | TRBV10-3
CASSLSSLAYQPQHF | TGTGCCAGCAGTTTATCTTCCTTGGCCTATCAGCCCCAGCATTTT | . | TRBJ1-5 | . | TRBV28
CASSPLAGAPTDTQYF | TGTGCCAGCAGCCCGCTAGCGGGGGCCCCCACAGATACGCAGTATTTT | once | TRBJ2-3 | TRBD2 | TRBV11-2
CASSPVSRGGEKLFF | TGTGCCAGCAGCCCCGTGAGCAGGGGTGGTGAAAAACTGTTTTTT | . | TRBJ1-4 | . | TRBV7-9
CASSPTGVRSGANVLTF | TGTGCCAGCAGCCCCACAGGGGTCCGCTCTGGGGCCAACGTCCTGACTTTC | . | TRBJ2-6 | TRBD1 | TRBV5-6
CASSLPGTEVNYGYTF | TGTGCCAGCAGCTTGCCTGGGACAGAGGTAAACTATGGCTACACCTTC | . | TRBJ1-2 | TRBD1 | TRBV5-6
CASSGGQGRNTEAFF | TGCGCCAGCAGCGGGGGACAGGGAAGGAACACTGAAGCTTTCTTT | . | TRBJ1-1 | TRBD1 | TRBV5-1
CSVEPGQLYGYTF | TGCAGCGTTGAACCGGGACAGTTGTATGGCTACACCTTC | few | TRBJ1-2 | TRBD1 | TRBV29-1
CASSRLTGLSSSYEQYF | TGCGCCAGCAGCCGCCTCACGGGACTCTCGTCTTCCTACGAGCAGTACTTC | . | TRBJ2-7 | . | TRBV4-1
CASRDLGTGRYEQYF | TGTGCCAGCAGGGACCTCGGGACAGGACGCTACGAGCAGTACTTC | . | TRBJ2-7 | TRBD1 | TRBV28
CASSLEAGISNSPLHF | TGTGCCAGCAGCTTAGAGGCAGGAATATCGAATTCACCCCTCCACTTT | . | TRBJ1-6 | . | TRBV7-2
CASSVGLAGGEQYF | TGTGCCAGCAGCGTAGGGCTAGCGGGAGGCGAGCAGTACTTC | . | TRBJ2-7 | TRBD2 | TRBV9
CASSSRGTGHYEQYF | TGTGCCAGCAGCTCCAGGGGGACAGGACATTACGAGCAGTACTTC | . | TRBJ2-7 | TRBD1 | TRBV5-4
CASREAPRGEQFF | TGTGCCAGTAGGGAGGCCCCCCGGGGTGAGCAGTTCTTC | . | TRBJ2-1 | . | TRBV19
CATSPPGTGPYEQYF | TGTGCCACCAGCCCCCCCGGGACAGGGCCCTACGAGCAGTACTTC | . | TRBJ2-7 | TRBD1 | TRBV15
CARSLDGASVDEQFF | TGTGCCAGAAGCTTGGATGGGGCTTCCGTGGATGAGCAGTTCTTC | . | TRBJ2-1 | . | TRBV5-3
CAISENGHLVDTQYF | TGTGCCATCAGTGAGAACGGACACCTAGTAGATACGCAGTATTTT | . | TRBJ2-3 | . | TRBV10-3
CASSLQGWEQYF | TGTGCCAGCAGCTTACAGGGTTGGGAGCAGTACTTC | . | TRBJ2-7 | . | TRBV6-6
CASSSIASSYNEQFF | TGTGCCAGCAGTTCTATAGCGAGCTCCTACAATGAGCAGTTCTTC | once | TRBJ2-1 | . | TRBV7-2
CAIRVAVTVDTQYF | TGTGCCATCAGAGTAGCCGTGACAGTGGATACGCAGTATTTT | . | TRBJ2-3 | . | TRBV10-3